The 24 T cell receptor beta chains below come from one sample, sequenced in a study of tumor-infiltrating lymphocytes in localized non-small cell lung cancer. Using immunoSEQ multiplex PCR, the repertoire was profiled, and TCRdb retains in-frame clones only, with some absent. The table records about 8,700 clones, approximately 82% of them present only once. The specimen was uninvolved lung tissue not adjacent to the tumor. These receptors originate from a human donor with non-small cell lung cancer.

CDR3 bases: TGTGCCAGCAGCCCGGGAGACCTTAATACGCAGTATTTT. This sequence encodes CASSPGDLNTQYF. The J gene is TRBJ2-3, the V gene TRBV7-9, with D possibly TRBD2 on 6 matching bases. The germline CDR1 and CDR2 sequences are SEHNR and FQNEAQ (reference sequence). With 5 bases removed from V and 7 bases from J, the gap between germline ends came to 13 bases. There are 13 residues in the CDR3.

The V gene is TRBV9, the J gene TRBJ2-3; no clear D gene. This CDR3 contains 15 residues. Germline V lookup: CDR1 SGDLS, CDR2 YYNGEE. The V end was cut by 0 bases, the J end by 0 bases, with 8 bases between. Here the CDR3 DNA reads TGTGCCAGCAGCGTAGGCGCGGATAGCACAGATACGCAGTATTTT. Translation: CASSVGADSTDTQYF.

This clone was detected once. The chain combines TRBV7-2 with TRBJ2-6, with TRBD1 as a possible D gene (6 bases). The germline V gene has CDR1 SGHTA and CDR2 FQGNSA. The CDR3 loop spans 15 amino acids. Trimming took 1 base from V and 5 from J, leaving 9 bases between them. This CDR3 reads CASSLGGGWANVLTF. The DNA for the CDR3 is TGTGCCAGCAGCTTAGGTGGGGGCTGGGCCAACGTCCTGACTTTC.

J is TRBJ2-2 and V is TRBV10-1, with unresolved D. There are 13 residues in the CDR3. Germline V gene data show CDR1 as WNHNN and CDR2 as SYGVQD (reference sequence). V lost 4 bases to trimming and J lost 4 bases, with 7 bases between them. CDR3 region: CASSVRTTGELFF. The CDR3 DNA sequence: TGCGCCAGCAGTGTAAGGACCACCGGGGAGCTGTTTTTT.

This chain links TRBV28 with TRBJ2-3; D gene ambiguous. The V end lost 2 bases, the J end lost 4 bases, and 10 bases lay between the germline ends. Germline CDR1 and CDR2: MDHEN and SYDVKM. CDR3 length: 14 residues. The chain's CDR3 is CASSLPAKSDTQYF. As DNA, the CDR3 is TGTGCCAGCAGTTTACCGGCCAAGTCAGATACGCAGTATTTT.

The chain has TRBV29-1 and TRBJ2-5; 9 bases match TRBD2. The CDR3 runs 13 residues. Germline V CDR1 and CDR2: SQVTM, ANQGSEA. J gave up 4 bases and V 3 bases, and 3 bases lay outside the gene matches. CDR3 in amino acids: CSVDQTSGETQYF. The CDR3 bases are TGCAGCGTTGACCAGACTAGCGGAGAGACCCAGTACTTC.

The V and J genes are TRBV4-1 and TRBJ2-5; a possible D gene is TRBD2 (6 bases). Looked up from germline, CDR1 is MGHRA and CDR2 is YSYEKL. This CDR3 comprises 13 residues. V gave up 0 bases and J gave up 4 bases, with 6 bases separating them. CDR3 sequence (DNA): TGCGCCAGCAGCCAAGAACTAGCAGAGACCCAGTACTTC. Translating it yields CASSQELAETQYF.

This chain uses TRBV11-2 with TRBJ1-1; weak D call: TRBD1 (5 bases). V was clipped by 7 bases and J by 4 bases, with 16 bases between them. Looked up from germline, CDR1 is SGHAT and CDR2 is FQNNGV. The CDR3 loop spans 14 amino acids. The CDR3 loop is CASIWGVEGTEAFF. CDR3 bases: TGTGCCAGCATCTGGGGGGTCGAGGGCACTGAAGCTTTCTTT.

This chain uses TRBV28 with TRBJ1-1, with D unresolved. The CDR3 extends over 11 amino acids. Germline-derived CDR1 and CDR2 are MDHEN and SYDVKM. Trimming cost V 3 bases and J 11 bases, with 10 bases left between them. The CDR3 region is CASSLSARAFF. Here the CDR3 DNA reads TGTGCCAGCAGTTTGTCCGCACGCGCTTTCTTT.

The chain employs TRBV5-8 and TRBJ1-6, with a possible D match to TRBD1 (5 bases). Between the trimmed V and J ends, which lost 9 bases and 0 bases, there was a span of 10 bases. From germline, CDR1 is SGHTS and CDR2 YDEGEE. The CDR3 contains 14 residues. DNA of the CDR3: TGTGCCACAGGGCTGAGCTCCTATAATTCACCCCTCCACTTT. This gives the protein CATGLSSYNSPLHF. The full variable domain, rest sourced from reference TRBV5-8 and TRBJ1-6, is EAGVTQSPTHLIKTRGQQATLRCSPISGHTSVYWYQQALGLGLQFLLWYDEGEERNRGNFPPRFSGRQFPNYSSELNVNALELEDSALYLCATGLSSYNSPLHFGNGTRLTVT.

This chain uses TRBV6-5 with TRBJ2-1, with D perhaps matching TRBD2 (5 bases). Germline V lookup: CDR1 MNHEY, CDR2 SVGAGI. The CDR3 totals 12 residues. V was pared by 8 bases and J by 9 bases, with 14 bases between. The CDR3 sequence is CASGFGELEQFF. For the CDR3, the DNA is TGTGCCAGCGGATTCGGGGAGCTTGAGCAGTTCTTC.

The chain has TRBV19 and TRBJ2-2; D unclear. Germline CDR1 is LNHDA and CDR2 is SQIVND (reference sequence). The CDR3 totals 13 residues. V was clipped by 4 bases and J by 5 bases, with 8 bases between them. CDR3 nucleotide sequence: TGTGCCAGTAGTAAAATGGGGACCGGGGAGCTGTTTTTT. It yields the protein CASSKMGTGELFF.

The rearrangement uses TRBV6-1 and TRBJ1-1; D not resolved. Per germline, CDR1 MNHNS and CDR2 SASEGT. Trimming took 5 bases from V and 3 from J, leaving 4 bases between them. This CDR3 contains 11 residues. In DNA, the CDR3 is TGTGCCAGCAGTAGTTACACTGAAGCTTTCTTT. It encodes CASSSYTEAFF.

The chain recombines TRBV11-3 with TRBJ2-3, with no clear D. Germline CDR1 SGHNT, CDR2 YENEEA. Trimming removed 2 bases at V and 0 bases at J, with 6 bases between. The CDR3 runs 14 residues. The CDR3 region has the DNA TGTGCCAGCAGCTTAACTACTAGCACAGATACGCAGTATTTT. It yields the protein CASSLTTSTDTQYF.

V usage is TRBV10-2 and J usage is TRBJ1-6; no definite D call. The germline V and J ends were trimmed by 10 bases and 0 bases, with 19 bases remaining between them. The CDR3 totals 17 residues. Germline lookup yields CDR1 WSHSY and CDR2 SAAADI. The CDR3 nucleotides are TGCGCCACCATGGGAGGGCCCGAAAGCTCCTATAATTCACCCCTCCACTTT. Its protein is CATMGGPESSYNSPLHF.

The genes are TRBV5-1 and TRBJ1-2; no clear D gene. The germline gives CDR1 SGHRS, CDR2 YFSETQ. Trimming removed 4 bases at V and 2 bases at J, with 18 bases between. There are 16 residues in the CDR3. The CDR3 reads CASSPLEGAANYGYTF. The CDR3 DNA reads TGCGCCAGCAGCCCCTTGGAGGGTGCGGCAAACTATGGCTACACCTTC.

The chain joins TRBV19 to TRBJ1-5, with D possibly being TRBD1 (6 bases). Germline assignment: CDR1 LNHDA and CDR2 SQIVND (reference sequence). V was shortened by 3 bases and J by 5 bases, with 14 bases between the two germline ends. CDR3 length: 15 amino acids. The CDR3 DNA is TGTGCCAGTAGTATTATGCAGGGGATGGATCAGCCCCAGCATTTT. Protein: CASSIMQGMDQPQHF.

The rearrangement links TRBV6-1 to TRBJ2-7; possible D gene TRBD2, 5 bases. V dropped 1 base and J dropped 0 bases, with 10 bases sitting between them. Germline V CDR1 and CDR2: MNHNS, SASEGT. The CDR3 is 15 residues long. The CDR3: CASSEELGSSYEQYF. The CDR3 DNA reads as TGTGCCAGCAGTGAAGAGTTAGGGAGCTCCTACGAGCAGTACTTC.

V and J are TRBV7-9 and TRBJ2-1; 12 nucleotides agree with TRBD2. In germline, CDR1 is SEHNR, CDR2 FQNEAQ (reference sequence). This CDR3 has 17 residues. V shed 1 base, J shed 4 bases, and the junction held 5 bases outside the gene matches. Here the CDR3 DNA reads TGTGCCAGCAGCTTAGAGGGTGGACTAGCGGGATACAATGAGCAGTTCTTC. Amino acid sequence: CASSLEGGLAGYNEQFF.

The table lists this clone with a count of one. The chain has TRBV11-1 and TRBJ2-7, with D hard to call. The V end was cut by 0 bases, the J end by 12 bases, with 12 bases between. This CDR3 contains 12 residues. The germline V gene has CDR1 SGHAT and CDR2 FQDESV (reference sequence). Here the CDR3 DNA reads TGTGCCAGCAGCTTAGCGGCCGGTATCCGGTACTTC. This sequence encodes CASSLAAGIRYF.

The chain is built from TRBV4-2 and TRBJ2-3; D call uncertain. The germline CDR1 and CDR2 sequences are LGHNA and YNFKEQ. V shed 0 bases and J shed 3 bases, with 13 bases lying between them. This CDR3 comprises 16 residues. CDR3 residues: CASSQDSSGATDTQYF. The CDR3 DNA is TGTGCCAGCAGCCAAGACTCGTCCGGCGCGACAGATACGCAGTATTTT.

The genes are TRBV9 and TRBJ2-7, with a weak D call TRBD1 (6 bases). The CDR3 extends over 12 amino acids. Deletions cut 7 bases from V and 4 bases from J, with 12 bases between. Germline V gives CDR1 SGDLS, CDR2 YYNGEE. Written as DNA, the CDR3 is TGTGCCAGCGGTGGCAGGGGATACGAGCAGTACTTC. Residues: CASGGRGYEQYF. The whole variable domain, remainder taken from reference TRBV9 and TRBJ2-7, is DSGVTQTPKHLITATGQRVTLRCSPRSGDLSVYWYQQSLDQGLQFLIQYYNGEERAKGNILERFSAQQFPDLHSELNLSSLELGDSALYFCASGGRGYEQYFGPGTRLTVT.

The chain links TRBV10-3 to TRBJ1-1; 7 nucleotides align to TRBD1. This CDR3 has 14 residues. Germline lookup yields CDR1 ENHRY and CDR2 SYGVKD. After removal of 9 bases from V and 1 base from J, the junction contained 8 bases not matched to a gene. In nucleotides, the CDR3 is TGTGCCATTCCACGACAGGGCGAGAACACTGAAGCTTTCTTT. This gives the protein CAIPRQGENTEAFF.

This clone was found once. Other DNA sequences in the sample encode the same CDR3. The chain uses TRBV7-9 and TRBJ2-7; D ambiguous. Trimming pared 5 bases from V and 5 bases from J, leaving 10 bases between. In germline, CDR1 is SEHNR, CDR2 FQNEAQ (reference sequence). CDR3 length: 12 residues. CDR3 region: CASSPPGHEQYF. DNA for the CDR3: TGTGCCAGCAGCCCCCCCGGTCACGAGCAGTACTTC.